These 30 T cell receptor beta chains were all obtained from the same sample, sequenced in a study of Graves' ophthalmopathy and Graves' hyperthyroidism. Amplification targeted the TCR beta CDR3 regions, with RNA transcripts as the source material. The first round was an RT-PCR with HTBI primers, and the second round was a multiplex PCR. MiXCR, run by TCRdb on the multiplex PCR reads, gives a single entry per CDR3 protein. The profile shows about 550,000 distinct CDR3 sequences, 35% to 40% of them singletons. Sequencing was performed on peripheral blood or thyroid tissue (not recorded which). These receptor sequences come from an adult man with Graves' hyperthyroidism.

This clonotype was picked up many times. In nucleotides, the CDR3 is TGTGCCAGCAGCGGGACTAGCGGGGGAAAAGAGACCCAGTACTTC. Translating gives CASSGTSGGKETQYF. The chain recombines TRBV5-4 with TRBJ2-5; 14 nucleotides align to TRBD2. V lost 4 bases and J lost 3; bases outside the gene matches: 2. CDR3 size: 15 residues. Germline V gene data show CDR1 as SGHNT and CDR2 as YYREEE (reference sequence).

This clonotype was found once. V is TRBV5-1 and J is TRBJ1-1, with D possibly TRBD1 on 5 matching bases. Germline CDR1 and CDR2: SGHRS and YFSETQ. The V end was cut by 5 bases, the J end by 6 bases, with 17 bases between. CDR3 size: 14 residues. CDR3 region: CASRGGRTFPEAFF. Here the CDR3 DNA reads TGCGCCAGCAGGGGGGGACGGACCTTTCCTGAAGCTTTCTTT.

This clonotype occurred many times. This chain joins TRBV6-5 and TRBJ1-2; 8 bases agree with TRBD1. CDR3 size: 14 residues. The trim removed 5 bases at V and 8 bases at J, leaving 10 bases unmatched. Germline values: CDR1 MNHEY, CDR2 SVGAGI. CDR3 DNA sequence: TGTGCCAGCAGTGAGTTGACAGGGGAAGGGGGCTACACCTTC. Translating it yields CASSELTGEGGYTF.

This clonotype has at least ten counts. The V gene is TRBV14, the J gene TRBJ1-1; weak D call: TRBD1 (5 bases). The CDR3 is 14 residues long. Germline V gene lookup returns CDR1 SGHDN and CDR2 FVKESK. Trimming removed 2 bases from V and 4 bases from J, with 11 bases in between. Here the CDR3 reads CASSQFQGSTEAFF. In nucleotides, the CDR3 is TGTGCCAGCAGCCAATTTCAGGGATCCACTGAAGCTTTCTTT. Complete variable domain (other parts from reference TRBV14 and TRBJ1-1): EAGVTQFPSHSVIEKGQTVTLRCDPISGHDNLYWYRRVMGKEIKFLLHFVKESKQDESGMPNNRFLAERTGGTYSTLKVQPAELEDSGVYFCASSQFQGSTEAFFGQGTRLTVV.

The chain employs TRBV10-3 and TRBJ1-5, with TRBD1 matching over 8 bases. Germline CDR1 ENHRY, CDR2 SYGVKD. V shed 6 bases, J shed 0 bases, and the junction held 13 bases outside the gene matches. The CDR3 sequence is 18 residues long. DNA of the CDR3: TGTGCCATCAGGGGCGGTGGACAGGGAGGATCTAGCAATCAGCCCCAGCATTTT. Translation: CAIRGGGQGGSSNQPQHF.

This clonotype has just a few counts. The chain combines TRBV11-1 with TRBJ1-1, with no clear D. CDR3 length: 16 residues. With 1 base removed from V and 1 base from J, the gap between germline ends came to 13 bases. Germline V lookup: CDR1 SGHAT, CDR2 FQDESV (reference sequence). The CDR3 here is CASSLGFGQTNTEAFF. The CDR3, as DNA: TGTGCCAGCAGCTTAGGGTTCGGGCAGACGAACACTGAAGCTTTCTTT.

The table lists this clonotype with many counts. The chain couples TRBV11-2 to TRBJ2-5; 8 bases map to TRBD1. Trimming took 1 base from V and 5 from J; bases not matched to a gene: 3. The CDR3 is made up of 14 amino acids. The germline CDR1 and CDR2 sequences are SGHAT and FQNNGV. The CDR3 spells CASSLGTGRETQYF. In DNA form, the CDR3 reads TGTGCCAGCAGCTTAGGGACAGGGAGGGAGACCCAGTACTTC.

The rearrangement joins TRBV20-1 to TRBJ2-7; D assignment may be TRBD1 or TRBD2 (5 bases each). The CDR3 is 12 amino acids. Trimming pared 5 bases from V and 5 bases from J, leaving 13 bases between. Germline loops: CDR1 DFQATT, CDR2 SNEGSKA (reference sequence). The chain's CDR3 is CSAEGPGHEQYF. The CDR3, as DNA: TGCAGTGCTGAGGGTCCGGGACACGAGCAGTACTTC.

The rearrangement links TRBV24-1 to TRBJ2-1; no clear D gene. The ends were cut back, 4 bases at V and 3 bases at J, with 9 bases in the middle. Germline V CDR1 and CDR2: KGHDR, SFDVKD. The CDR3 sequence is 14 residues long. The DNA of the CDR3 is TGTGCCACCAGTGAGGGTACCAACTACAATGAGCAGTTCTTC. This gives the protein CATSEGTNYNEQFF.

V gene TRBV20-1 combines with J gene TRBJ1-4; 8 positions agree with TRBD1. This CDR3 has 16 amino acids. The ends lost 1 base at V and 6 bases at J; junction bases unmatched: 10. The germline V gene encodes CDR1 DFQATT and CDR2 SNEGSKA (reference sequence). CDR3 DNA: TGCAGTGCTAGAGGGCAGGGGGCACTTTTAGATGAAAAACTGTTTTTT. Amino acids: CSARGQGALLDEKLFF.

This clonotype was detected ten times or more. This sequence joins TRBV5-8 and TRBJ2-7; D perhaps matches TRBD2 (5 bases). The CDR3 is 13 residues long. The V gene lost 9 bases and the J gene lost 1 base, with 14 bases spanning the gap. Per the germline V gene, CDR1 is SGHTS and CDR2 is YDEGEE. Here the CDR3 DNA reads TGTGCCACCGGACCGAGGAGGTCCTACGAGCAGTACTTC. It codes for CATGPRRSYEQYF.

This clonotype has at least ten counts. The chain uses TRBV5-1 and TRBJ2-7; D unclear. Between the trimmed V and J ends, which lost 0 bases and 2 bases, there was a span of 9 bases. This CDR3 is 14 amino acids long. In germline, CDR1 is SGHRS, CDR2 YFSETQ. CDR3 DNA sequence: TGCGCCAGCAGCTTGGAAAGAATCGCCTACGAGCAGTACTTC. It translates to CASSLERIAYEQYF. The full variable domain, rest sourced from reference TRBV5-1 and TRBJ2-7, is KAGVTQTPRYLIKTRGQQVTLSCSPISGHRSVSWYQQTPGQGLQFLFEYFSETQRNKGNFPGRFSGRQFSNSRSEMNVSTLELGDSALYLCASSLERIAYEQYFGPGTRLTVT.

Notes on this clonotype: A read error may produce the germline difference seen at one junction end. The chain joins TRBV2 to TRBJ1-1, with 8 bases matching TRBD1. CDR1 and CDR2 from the germline V gene are SNHLY and FYNNEI. The CDR3 is made up of 15 amino acids. The CDR3 protein is CASSPQTGVSTEAFF. CDR3 nucleotide sequence: TGTGCCAGCAGTCCCCAGACAGGGGTGAGCACTGAAGCTTTCTTC.

The sample holds a few counts of this clonotype. The chain couples TRBV5-4 to TRBJ1-3; perhaps TRBD1 as D (6 bases). Looked up from germline, CDR1 is SGHNT and CDR2 is YYREEE (reference sequence). This CDR3 spans 16 amino acids. V lost 0 bases to trimming and J lost 3 bases, with 13 bases between them. The CDR3 sequence: CASSLVGGAGGNTIYF. CDR3 sequence (DNA): TGTGCCAGCAGCTTGGTGGGGGGGGCTGGTGGAAACACCATATATTTT.

Turning to this clonotype: A much larger clone differs from this one at a single base, so this may be a read error. The V and J genes are TRBV12-3 or TRBV12-4 and TRBJ1-3; no clear D. The CDR3 extends over 16 amino acids. With 3 bases removed from V and 2 bases from J, the gap between germline ends came to 14 bases. In DNA form, the CDR3 reads TGTGCCAGCAGTTTTTGGCTTCGGGAGACTGGAAACACCATATATTTT. Protein: CASSFWLRETGNTIYF.

This clonotype was seen at least ten times. CDR3 sequence reads: CASSQAGTGNGYTF. DNA for the CDR3: TGCGCCAGCAGCCAAGCCGGGACAGGGAATGGCTACACCTTC. The chain employs TRBV4-1 and TRBJ1-2; 9 bases fit TRBD1. Germline loops: CDR1 MGHRA, CDR2 YSYEKL. V trimming: 1 base; J trimming: 6 bases; junction bases outside the gene matches: 3. The CDR3 runs to 14 residues.

As for this clonotype: A much larger clonotype is one base distant, so this may be a read error. The V call is TRBV9, the J call TRBJ2-7, with D tentatively TRBD2 (6 bases). This CDR3 contains 15 residues. CDR1 SGDLS and CDR2 YYNGEE come from the germline V gene. CDR3 residues: CASSVTGVGSYERYF. The CDR3 DNA sequence: TGTGCCAGCAGCGTAACGGGGGTTGGTTCCTACGAGCGGTACTTC.

The count of this clonotype is one. The chain joins TRBV7-3 to TRBJ2-7; 12 positions agree with TRBD1. V lost 7 bases, J lost 5 bases, and 6 bases stayed unmatched. CDR3 length: 14 residues. The germline V gene encodes CDR1 SGHTA and CDR2 FQGTGA. CDR3 amino acids: CASNHGTGGDEQYF. In DNA, the CDR3 is TGTGCCAGCAACCATGGGACAGGGGGCGACGAGCAGTACTTC.

This clonotype has more than one count but fewer than ten. The CDR3 DNA sequence: TGCAGTGCTAGAGATTCAGGGGGACGCACTGAAGCTTTCTTT. This translates into CSARDSGGRTEAFF. V usage is TRBV20-1 and J usage is TRBJ1-1; TRBD1 matches 7 bases. Germline CDR1 and CDR2: DFQATT and SNEGSKA (reference sequence). This CDR3 contains 14 residues. J gave up 4 bases and V 0 bases, and 5 bases lay outside the gene matches.

This clonotype was found many times. The chain couples TRBV19 to TRBJ1-1, with D possibly matching TRBD1 (6 bases). V dropped 7 bases and J dropped 6 bases, with 15 bases sitting between them. The CDR3 has 13 amino acids. Germline CDR1 LNHDA, CDR2 SQIVND (reference sequence). CDR3 coding DNA: TGTGCCAGTAAGGTCCCAGGGGCCGCTGAAGCTTTCTTT. This codes for CASKVPGAAEAFF.

This clonotype was seen more than once but under ten times. The chain has TRBV29-1 and TRBJ1-1, with 7 bases fitting TRBD1. The CDR3 is made up of 13 amino acids. From germline, CDR1 is SQVTM and CDR2 ANQGSEA. Losses at the gene ends were 5 bases for V and 1 base for J; bases not matched to a gene: 4. The CDR3 bases are TGCAGCGTTTACGACAGGGCGAACACTGAAGCTTTCTTT. It specifies CSVYDRANTEAFF.

The chain carries TRBV12-3 or TRBV12-4 and TRBJ2-5; the D call may be TRBD1 or TRBD2 (5 bases each). Trimming took 1 base from V and 7 from J, leaving 28 bases between them. The CDR3 is 19 amino acids. DNA for the CDR3: TGTGCCAGCAGTTTAGGATCCAGGGACCTGCTCTCCAAGAGGCGGACCCAGTACTTC. Translating gives CASSLGSRDLLSKRRTQYF.

The rearrangement links TRBV7-2 to TRBJ1-4; D is possibly TRBD1 (6 bases). Germline V gives CDR1 SGHTA, CDR2 FQGNSA. Trimming left V 5 bases short and J 6 bases short, with 7 bases between. The CDR3 consists of 12 residues. DNA for the CDR3: TGTGCCAGCAGCGCAGGGGATGAAAAACTGTTTTTT. Protein product: CASSAGDEKLFF.

The chain links TRBV18 to TRBJ2-5, with TRBD2 identical over 12 bases. V gave up 0 bases and J gave up 5 bases; unmatched junction bases: 4. Per germline, CDR1 KGHSH and CDR2 LQKENI. The CDR3 runs 16 residues. The CDR3 sequence: CASSPPLAGGLETQYF. The DNA for the CDR3 is TGTGCCAGCTCACCACCGCTAGCGGGAGGGCTCGAGACCCAGTACTTC. The full variable domain, its missing parts supplied by reference TRBV18 and TRBJ2-5, is NAGVMQNPRHLVRRRGQEARLRCSPMKGHSHVYWYRQLPEEGLKFMVYLQKENIIDESGMPKERFSAEFPKEGPSILRIQQVVRGDSAAYFCASSPPLAGGLETQYFGPGTRLLVL.

This sequence joins TRBV15 and TRBJ2-7, with TRBD1 identical over 8 bases. Germline V gene lookup returns CDR1 LNHNV and CDR2 YYDKDF (reference sequence). The trim removed 7 bases at V and 3 bases at J, leaving 2 bases unmatched. The CDR3 covers 12 residues. CDR3 loop: CATTTGGYEQYF. In DNA form, the CDR3 reads TGTGCCACCACTACAGGGGGCTACGAGCAGTACTTC.

Concerning this clonotype: It may be a read error: a sequence one base away is much more abundant. This chain links TRBV29-1 with TRBJ1-3; the D gene is possibly TRBD1 (5 bases). Germline CDR1 SQVTM, CDR2 ANQGSEA. This CDR3 region has 16 residues. The CDR3 DNA follows: TGCAGCGTTGAAGTAGGGGTGGGGGTCTCTGGAAGCACCATATATTTT. This sequence encodes CSVEVGVGVSGSTIYF. Full variable domain (missing parts from reference TRBV29-1 and TRBJ1-3): SAVISQKPSRDICQRGTSLTIQCQVDSQVTMMFWYRQQPGQSLTLIATANQGSEATYESGFVIDKFPISRPNLTFSTLTVSNMSPEDSSIYLCSVEVGVGVSGSTIYFGEGSWLTVV.

This clonotype has a handful of counts. The CDR3 coding sequence is TGTGCCAGCAGCCAAGAGGGGCGGAACTCCTACGAGCAGTACTTC. Protein sequence: CASSQEGRNSYEQYF. This rearrangement joins TRBV4-2 to TRBJ2-7; D may be TRBD1 (5 bases). This CDR3 spans 15 amino acids. Germline CDR1 is LGHNA and CDR2 is YNFKEQ. V was shortened by 0 bases and J by 0 bases, with 9 bases between the two germline ends.

This clonotype appeared many times. The chain employs TRBV20-1 and TRBJ2-7, with unresolved D. Trimming stripped 6 bases from V and 4 bases from J, with 19 bases between. From germline, CDR1 is DFQATT and CDR2 SNEGSKA (reference sequence). The CDR3 loop spans 14 amino acids. In DNA, the CDR3 is TGCAGTGCCGTACCTGTTCAAGGCCATTACGAGCAGTACTTC. Translating it yields CSAVPVQGHYEQYF.

The CDR3 is CASSRYGQGINEKLFF. The CDR3 DNA sequence: TGTGCCAGCAGCCGCTACGGACAGGGGATTAATGAAAAACTGTTTTTT. The chain has TRBV9 and TRBJ1-4; 9 positions agree with TRBD1. Per the germline V gene, CDR1 is SGDLS and CDR2 is YYNGEE. J lost 4 bases, V lost 4 bases, and 8 bases had no gene match. The CDR3 runs 16 residues.

This clonotype was counted between two and nine times. This chain joins TRBV24-1 and TRBJ2-5; D call uncertain. Between the trimmed V and J ends, which lost 9 bases and 11 bases, there was a span of 18 bases. The germline gives CDR1 KGHDR, CDR2 SFDVKD. The CDR3 covers 12 residues. The CDR3 DNA sequence: TGTGCCACCTCGGGCCGGGCTGGGATTCAGTACTTC. Translating gives CATSGRAGIQYF.